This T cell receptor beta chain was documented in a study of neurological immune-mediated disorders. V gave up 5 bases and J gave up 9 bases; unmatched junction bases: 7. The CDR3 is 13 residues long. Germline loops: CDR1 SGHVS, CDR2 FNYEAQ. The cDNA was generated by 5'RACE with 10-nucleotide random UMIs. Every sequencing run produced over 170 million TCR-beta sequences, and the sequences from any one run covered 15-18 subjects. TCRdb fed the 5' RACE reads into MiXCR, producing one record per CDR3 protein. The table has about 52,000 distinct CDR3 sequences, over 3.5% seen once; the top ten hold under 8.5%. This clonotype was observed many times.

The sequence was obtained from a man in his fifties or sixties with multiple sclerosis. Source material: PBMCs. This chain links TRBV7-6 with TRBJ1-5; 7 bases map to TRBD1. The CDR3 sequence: CASSLGRDRPQHF. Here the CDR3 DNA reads TGTGCCAGCAGCCTAGGGCGGGACAGGCCCCAGCATTTT.